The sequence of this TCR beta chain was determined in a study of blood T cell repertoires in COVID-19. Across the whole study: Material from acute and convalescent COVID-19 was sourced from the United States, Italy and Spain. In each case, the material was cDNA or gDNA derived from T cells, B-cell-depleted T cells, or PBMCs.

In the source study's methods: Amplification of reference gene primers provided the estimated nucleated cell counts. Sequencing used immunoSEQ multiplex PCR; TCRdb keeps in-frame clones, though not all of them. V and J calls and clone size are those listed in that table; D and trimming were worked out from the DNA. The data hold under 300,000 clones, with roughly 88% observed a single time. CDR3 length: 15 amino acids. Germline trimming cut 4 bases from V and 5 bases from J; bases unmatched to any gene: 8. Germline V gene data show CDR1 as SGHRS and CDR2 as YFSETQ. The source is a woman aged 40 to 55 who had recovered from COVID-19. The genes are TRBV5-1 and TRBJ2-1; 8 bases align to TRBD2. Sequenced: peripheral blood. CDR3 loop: CASSRLAGPNNEQFF. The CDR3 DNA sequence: TGCGCCAGCAGCCGATTAGCGGGGCCAAACAATGAGCAGTTCTTC.